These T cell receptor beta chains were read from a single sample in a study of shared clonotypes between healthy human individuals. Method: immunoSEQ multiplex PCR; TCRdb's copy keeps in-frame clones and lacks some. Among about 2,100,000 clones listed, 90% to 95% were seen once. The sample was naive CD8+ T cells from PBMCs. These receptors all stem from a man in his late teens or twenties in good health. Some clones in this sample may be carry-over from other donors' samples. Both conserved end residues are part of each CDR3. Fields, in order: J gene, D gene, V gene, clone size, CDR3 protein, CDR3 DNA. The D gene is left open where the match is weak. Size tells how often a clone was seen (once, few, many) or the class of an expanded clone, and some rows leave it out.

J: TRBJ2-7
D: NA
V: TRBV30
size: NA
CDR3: CAWSVTGPPGEQYF
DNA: TGTGCCTGGAGTGTGACAGGACCCCCTGGCGAGCAGTACTTC

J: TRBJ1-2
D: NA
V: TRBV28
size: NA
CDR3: CASSFRWGADGYTF
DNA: TGTGCCAGCAGTTTTAGATGGGGGGCTGATGGCTACACCTTC

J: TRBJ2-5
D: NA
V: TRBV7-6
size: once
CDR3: CASSSGPSQAQYF
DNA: TGTGCCAGCAGCTCCGGGCCATCCCAGGCCCAGTACTTC

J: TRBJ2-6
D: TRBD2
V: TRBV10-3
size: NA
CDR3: CAISELSSGAGANVLTF
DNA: TGTGCCATCAGTGAGCTTAGTAGCGGGGCTGGGGCCAACGTCCTGACTTTC

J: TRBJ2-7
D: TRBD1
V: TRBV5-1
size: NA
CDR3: CASSLDRGPNYEQYF
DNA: TGCGCCAGCAGCTTGGACAGGGGACCAAACTACGAGCAGTACTTC

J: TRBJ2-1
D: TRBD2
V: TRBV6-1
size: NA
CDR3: CASSEFGGTELSYNEQFF
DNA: TGTGCCAGCAGTGAATTCGGGGGGACGGAGCTTTCCTACAATGAGCAGTTCTTC

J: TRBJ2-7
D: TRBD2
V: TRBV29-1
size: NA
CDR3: CSVGGGRVNPHEQYF
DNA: TGCAGCGTTGGGGGCGGGAGGGTGAACCCCCACGAGCAGTACTTC

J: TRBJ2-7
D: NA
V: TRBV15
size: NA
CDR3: CATSRDQWTESSYEQYF
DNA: TGTGCCACCAGCAGAGATCAGTGGACAGAAAGCTCCTACGAGCAGTACTTC

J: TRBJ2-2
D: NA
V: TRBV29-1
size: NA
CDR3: CSVAGFAGELFF
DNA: TGCAGCGTTGCCGGGTTCGCCGGGGAGCTGTTTTTT

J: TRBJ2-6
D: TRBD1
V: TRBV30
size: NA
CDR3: CAWSVRDRGSWANVLTF
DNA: TGTGCCTGGAGTGTCCGGGACAGGGGCTCTTGGGCCAACGTCCTGACTTTC

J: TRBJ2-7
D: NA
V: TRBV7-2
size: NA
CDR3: CASSLDRAYEQYF
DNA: TGTGCCAGCAGCTTAGACCGGGCCTACGAGCAGTACTTC

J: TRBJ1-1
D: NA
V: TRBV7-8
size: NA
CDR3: CASSLVSETSEAFF
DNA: TGTGCCAGCAGCTTAGTGTCAGAAACCTCTGAAGCTTTCTTT

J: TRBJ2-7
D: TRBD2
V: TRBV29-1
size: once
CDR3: CSVVSGSSYEQYF
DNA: TGCAGCGTTGTTAGCGGGAGTTCCTACGAGCAGTACTTC

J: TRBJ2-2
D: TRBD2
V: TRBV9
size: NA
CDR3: CASSVPLSGRGNGELFF
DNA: TGTGCCAGCAGCGTTCCACTCAGCGGGAGAGGTAACGGGGAGCTGTTTTTT

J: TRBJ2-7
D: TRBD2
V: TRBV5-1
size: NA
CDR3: CASSLSRAGASGSYEQYF
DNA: TGCGCCAGCAGCTTGTCCAGGGCCGGGGCTAGCGGGAGCTACGAGCAGTACTTC

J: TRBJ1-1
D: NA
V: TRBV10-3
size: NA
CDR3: CAISESAQTNTEAFF
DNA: TGTGCCATCAGTGAGTCGGCACAAACGAACACTGAAGCTTTCTTT

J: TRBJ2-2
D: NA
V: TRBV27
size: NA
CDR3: CASSLILGGFANTGELFF
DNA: TGTGCCAGCAGCCTAATCCTGGGGGGCTTCGCGAACACCGGGGAGCTGTTTTTT

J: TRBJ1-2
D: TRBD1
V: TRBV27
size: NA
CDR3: CASTGGALNGYTF
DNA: TGTGCCTCGACAGGGGGCGCTTTGAATGGCTACACCTTC

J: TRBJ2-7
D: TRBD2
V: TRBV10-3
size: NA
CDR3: CAAAPGLAEQYF
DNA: TGTGCTGCCGCACCGGGACTAGCGGAGCAGTACTTC

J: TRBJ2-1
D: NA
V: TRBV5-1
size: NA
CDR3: CASTGPGKVSYNEQFF
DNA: TGCGCCAGCACCGGCCCAGGCAAGGTCTCCTACAATGAGCAGTTCTTC

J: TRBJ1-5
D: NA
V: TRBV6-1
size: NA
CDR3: CASSDGRGSNQPQHF
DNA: TGTGCCAGCAGCGACGGGCGGGGTAGCAATCAGCCCCAGCATTTT